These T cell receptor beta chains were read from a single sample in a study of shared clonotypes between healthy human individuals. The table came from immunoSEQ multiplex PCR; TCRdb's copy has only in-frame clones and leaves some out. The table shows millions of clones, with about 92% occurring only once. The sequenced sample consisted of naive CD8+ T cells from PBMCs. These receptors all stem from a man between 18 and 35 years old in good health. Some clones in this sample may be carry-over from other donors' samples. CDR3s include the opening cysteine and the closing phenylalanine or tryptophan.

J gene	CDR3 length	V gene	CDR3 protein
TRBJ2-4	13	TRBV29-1	CSGVDRGINIQYF
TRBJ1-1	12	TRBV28	CASSLRSPEAFF
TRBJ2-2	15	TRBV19	CASSIDPDFAGELFF
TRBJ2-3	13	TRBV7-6	CASSLGRGDTQYF
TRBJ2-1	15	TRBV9	CASSASGRAYNEQFF
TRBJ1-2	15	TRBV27	CASSLTQGANYGYTF
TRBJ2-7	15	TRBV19	CASSIAGGDSYEQYF
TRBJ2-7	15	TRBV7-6	CASSLAGTSSYEQYF
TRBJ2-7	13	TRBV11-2	CASSPGLTYEQYF
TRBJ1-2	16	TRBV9	CASNDPMQGILRGYTF
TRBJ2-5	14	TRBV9	CASSVAGQGQVQYF
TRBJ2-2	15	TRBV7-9	CASSSWTGYTGELFF
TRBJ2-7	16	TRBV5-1	CASSSSGLAATYEQYF
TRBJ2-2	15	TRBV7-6	CASSSPGMNTGELFF
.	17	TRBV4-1	CASSHVTRRGLSGEQYF
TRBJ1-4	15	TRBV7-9	CASSLGIATNEKLFF
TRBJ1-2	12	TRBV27	CASSDRGLGYTF
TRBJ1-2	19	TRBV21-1	CASSKLFGTERNKNYGYTF
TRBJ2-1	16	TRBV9	CASSVVAREWITEQFF
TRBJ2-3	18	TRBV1	CTSSCTGTSGSGTDTQYF
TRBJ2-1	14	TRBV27	CASREAGWNNEQFF
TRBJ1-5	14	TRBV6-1	CASSHRDGDQPQHF
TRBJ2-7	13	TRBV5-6	CASTKEGADEQYF
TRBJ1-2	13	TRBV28	CASSFRSNYGYTF
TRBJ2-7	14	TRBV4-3	CASSQGVQVRQRNF
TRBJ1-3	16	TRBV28	CASSLTPGGDPNTIYF
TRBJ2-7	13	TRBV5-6	CASSFDSSYEQYF
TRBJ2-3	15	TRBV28	CASSFGGIFTDTQYF
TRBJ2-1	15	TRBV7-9	CASSLGSGASDEQFF
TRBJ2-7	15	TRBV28	CASSLSLGGLYEQYF
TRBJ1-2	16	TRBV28	CASSFFGTGPYYGYTF
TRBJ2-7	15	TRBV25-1	CASSGLAGSSYEQYF
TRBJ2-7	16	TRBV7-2	CASSPLASGRAYEQYF
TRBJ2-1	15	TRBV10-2	CASSDGLAGGNEQFF
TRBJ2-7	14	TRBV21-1	CASSKAFSGYEQYF
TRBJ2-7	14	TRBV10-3	CAISEATALYEQYF
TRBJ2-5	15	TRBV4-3	CASSQGSGRTETQYF
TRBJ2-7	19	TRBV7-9	CASSRKPGTSGSGDHEQYF
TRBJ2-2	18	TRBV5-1	CASSLPGQGAANTGELFF
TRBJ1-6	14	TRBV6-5	CASSGQGEWSPLHF
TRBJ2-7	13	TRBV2	CACSGRGINEQYF
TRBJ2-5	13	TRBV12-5	CASGLVLRETQYF
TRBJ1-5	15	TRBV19	CASSIFFLSNQPQHF
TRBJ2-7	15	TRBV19	CASSILVGGPREQYF
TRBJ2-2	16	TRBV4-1	CASSQEGTGLTGELFF
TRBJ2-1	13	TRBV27	CATTPTGFHEQFF
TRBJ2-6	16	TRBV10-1	CASSGDRDDGANVLTF
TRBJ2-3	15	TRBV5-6	CASSLASRYTDTQYF
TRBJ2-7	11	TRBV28	CASSGGYEQYF
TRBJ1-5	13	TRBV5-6	CASSTGTHQPQHF
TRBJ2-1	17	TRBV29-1	CSVGGGSAPSSYNEQFF
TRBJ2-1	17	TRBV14	CASSLRQGLAGYNEQFF
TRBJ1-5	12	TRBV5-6	CASSAGREPQHF